The source of this TCR beta chain is a study of identical twins. MiXCR, applied by TCRdb to the 5' RACE reads, yields one record per CDR3 protein. This table has hundreds of thousands of distinct CDR3 sequences, around 5.7% appearing once. Concerning this clonotype itself: The CDR3 carries no conserved terminal phenylalanine or tryptophan, so it likely arises from a read error.

CDR3 size: 16 residues. CDR1 is ENHRY, CDR2 SYGVKD, per germline. V was trimmed by 4 bases and J by 7 bases, leaving 20 bases between them. This sequence joins TRBV10-3 and TRBJ2-1; D may be TRBD2 (6 bases). What was sequenced was naive T cells sorted from blood. This sequence was found in a man between 18 and 35 years old in good health. The DNA of the CDR3 is TGTGCCATCAGTGCGCGTTGGCGGGAAGGGGTTAATGAGCAGTTCTCC. Translation: CAISARWREGVNEQFS.